This TCR beta chain originates from a study of response to subunit inactivated influenza vaccine. Germline V lookup: CDR1 SEHNR, CDR2 FQNEAQ (reference sequence). J was trimmed by 5 bases and V by 4 bases; bases with no gene match: 9. This CDR3 is 15 amino acids long. A few counts support this clonotype. Its target is not known. Notes on the study in general: That few new T cells are recruited by each seasonal influenza vaccination was the authors' suggestion.

TCRdb reprocessed the RT-PCR reads via MiXCR and lists one record per CDR3 protein. Seen here are 800,000 or so distinct CDR3 sequences, 21% observed once, and the top ten hold roughly 10%. Sequenced material: PBMCs from blood, taken roughly 5 days after vaccination. The clonotype comes from a man aged 50-60 years who received an inactivated influenza vaccine. The rearrangement links TRBV7-9 to TRBJ2-5; 8 nucleotides match TRBD1. The CDR3 here is CASSSQTGDTETQYF. The DNA of the CDR3 is TGTGCCAGCAGCTCCCAGACAGGGGATACGGAGACCCAGTACTTC.